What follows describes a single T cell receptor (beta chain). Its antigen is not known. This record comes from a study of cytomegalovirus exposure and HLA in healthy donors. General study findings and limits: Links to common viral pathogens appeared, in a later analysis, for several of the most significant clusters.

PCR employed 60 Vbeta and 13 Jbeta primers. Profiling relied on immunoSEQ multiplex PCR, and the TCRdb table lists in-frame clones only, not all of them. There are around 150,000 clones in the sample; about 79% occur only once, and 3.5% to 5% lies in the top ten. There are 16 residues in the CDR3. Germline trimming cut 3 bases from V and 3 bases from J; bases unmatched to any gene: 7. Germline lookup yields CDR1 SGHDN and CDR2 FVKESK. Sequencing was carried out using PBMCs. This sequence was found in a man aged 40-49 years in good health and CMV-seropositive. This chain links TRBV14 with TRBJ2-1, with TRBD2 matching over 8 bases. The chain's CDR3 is CASSHLTSAHYNEQFF. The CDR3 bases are TGTGCCAGCAGCCACCTGACTAGCGCTCACTACAATGAGCAGTTCTTC.